The T cell receptor (beta chain) under discussion was sequenced for a study of graft-versus-host responses after intestinal transplantation. V trimming: 3 bases; J trimming: 5 bases; junction bases outside the gene matches: 7. Germline V lookup: CDR1 SGHNT, CDR2 YYREEE (reference sequence). The CDR3 has 15 amino acids. Using immunoSEQ multiplex PCR, the repertoire was profiled, and TCRdb retains in-frame clones only, with some absent. The table includes approximately 38,000 clones, roughly four fifths detected once. The genes are TRBV5-4 and TRBJ2-7, with TRBD2 matching over 11 bases. The input for sequencing was PBMCs, taken about 1,000 days after transplant. This receptor was obtained from a human patient who received an intestinal transplant, so some T cells may come from the graft donor. The CDR3 loop is CASSSLAGGGNEQYF. CDR3 DNA: TGTGCCAGCAGCTCGCTAGCGGGAGGAGGAAACGAGCAGTACTTC.